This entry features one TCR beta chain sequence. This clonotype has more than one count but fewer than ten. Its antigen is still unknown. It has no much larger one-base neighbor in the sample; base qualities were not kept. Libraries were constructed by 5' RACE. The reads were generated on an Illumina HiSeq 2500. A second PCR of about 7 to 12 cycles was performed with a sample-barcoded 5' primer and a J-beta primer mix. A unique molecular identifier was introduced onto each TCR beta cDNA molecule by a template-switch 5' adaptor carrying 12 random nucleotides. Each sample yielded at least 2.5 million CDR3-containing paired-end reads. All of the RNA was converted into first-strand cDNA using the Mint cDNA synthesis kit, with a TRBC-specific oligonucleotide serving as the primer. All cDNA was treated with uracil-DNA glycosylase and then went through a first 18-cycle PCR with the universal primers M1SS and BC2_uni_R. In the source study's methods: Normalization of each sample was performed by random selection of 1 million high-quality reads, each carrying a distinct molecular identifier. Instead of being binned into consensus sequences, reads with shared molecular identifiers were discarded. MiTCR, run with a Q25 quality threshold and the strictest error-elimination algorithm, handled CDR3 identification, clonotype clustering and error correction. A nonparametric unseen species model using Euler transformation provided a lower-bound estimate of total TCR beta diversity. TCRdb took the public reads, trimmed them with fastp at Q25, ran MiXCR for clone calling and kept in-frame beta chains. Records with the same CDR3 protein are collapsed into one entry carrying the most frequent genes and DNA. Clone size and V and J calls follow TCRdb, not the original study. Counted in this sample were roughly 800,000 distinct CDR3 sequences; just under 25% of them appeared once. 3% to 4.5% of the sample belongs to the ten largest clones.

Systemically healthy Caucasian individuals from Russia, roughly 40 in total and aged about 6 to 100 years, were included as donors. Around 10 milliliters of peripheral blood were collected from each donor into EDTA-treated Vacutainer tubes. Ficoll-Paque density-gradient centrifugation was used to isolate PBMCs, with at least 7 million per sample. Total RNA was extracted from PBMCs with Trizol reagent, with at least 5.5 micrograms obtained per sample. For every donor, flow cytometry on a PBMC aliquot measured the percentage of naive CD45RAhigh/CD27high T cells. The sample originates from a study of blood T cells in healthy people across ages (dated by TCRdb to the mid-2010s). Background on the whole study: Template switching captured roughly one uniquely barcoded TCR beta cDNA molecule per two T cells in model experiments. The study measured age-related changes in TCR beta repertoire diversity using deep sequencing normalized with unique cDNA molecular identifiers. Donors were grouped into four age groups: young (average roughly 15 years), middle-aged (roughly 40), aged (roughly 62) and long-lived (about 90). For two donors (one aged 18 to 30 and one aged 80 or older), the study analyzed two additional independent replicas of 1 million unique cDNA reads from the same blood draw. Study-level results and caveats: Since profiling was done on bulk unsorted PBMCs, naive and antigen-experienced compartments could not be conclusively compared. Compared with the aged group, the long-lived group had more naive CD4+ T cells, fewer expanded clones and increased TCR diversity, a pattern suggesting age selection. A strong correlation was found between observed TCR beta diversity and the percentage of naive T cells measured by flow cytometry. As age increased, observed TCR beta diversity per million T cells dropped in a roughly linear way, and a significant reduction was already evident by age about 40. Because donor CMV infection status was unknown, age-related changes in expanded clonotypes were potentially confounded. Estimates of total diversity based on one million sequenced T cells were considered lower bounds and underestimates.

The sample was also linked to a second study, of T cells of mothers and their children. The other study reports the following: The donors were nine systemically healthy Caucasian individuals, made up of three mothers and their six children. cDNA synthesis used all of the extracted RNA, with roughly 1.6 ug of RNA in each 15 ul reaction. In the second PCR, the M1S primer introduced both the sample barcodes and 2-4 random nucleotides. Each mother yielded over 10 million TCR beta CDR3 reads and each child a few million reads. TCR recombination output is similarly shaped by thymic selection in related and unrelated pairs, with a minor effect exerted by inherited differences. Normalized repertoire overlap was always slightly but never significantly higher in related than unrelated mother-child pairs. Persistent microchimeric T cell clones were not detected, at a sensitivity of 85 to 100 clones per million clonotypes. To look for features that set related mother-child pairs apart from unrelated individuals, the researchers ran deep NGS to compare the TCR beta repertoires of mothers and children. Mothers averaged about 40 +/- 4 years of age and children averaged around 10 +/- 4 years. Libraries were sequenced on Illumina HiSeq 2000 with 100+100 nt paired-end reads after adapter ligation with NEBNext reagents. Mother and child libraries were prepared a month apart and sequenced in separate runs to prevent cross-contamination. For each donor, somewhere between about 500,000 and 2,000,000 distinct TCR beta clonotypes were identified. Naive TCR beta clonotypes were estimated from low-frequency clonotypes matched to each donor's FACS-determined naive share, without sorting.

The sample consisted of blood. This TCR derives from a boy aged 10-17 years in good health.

The CDR3 protein is CSVSGTLRETQYF. The DNA is TGCAGCGTGTCCGGGACCTTGAGGGAGACCCAGTACTTC. The chain joins TRBV29-1 to TRBJ2-5; the D element might be TRBD1 or TRBD2, as each aligns at 5 bases. V and J lose 6 bases and 5 bases, and a span of 16 bases separates them. For CDR1 and CDR2, the germline V gene lists SQVTM and ANQGSEA. From cysteine to phenylalanine, the CDR3 is 13 amino acids long. CDR3 DNA only is kept here, 39 bases in frame from base 1.